The 22 T cell receptor beta chains presented below share a single source sample, sequenced in a study of T cell changes during pregnancy in multiple sclerosis. This table comes from immunoSEQ multiplex PCR, and its TCRdb copy is limited to in-frame clones, with some not included. This repertoire shows 20,000 to 25,000 clones, 85% to 95% found once; its top ten account for under 7%. The sequenced sample was CD8+ T cells from peripheral blood mononuclear cells, obtained in the third trimester of pregnancy. These receptors were taken from a female donor with multiple sclerosis, enrolled in a pregnancy study.

J is TRBJ2-7 and V is TRBV23-1; TRBD2 aligns across 15 bases. TRBV23-1 is labeled an ORF, and its function is uncertain. The CDR3 is 17 amino acids. Trimming removed 2 bases from V and 13 bases from J; junction bases left unmatched: 15. The CDR3 DNA reads TGCGCCAGCAGTCAAACCCCTTACAGGACTAGCGGGAGGGCCCGCTACTTC. This gives the protein CASSQTPYRTSGRARYF.

The chain couples TRBV27 to TRBJ1-2; 7 bases fit TRBD1. V was pared by 2 bases and J by 6 bases, with 9 bases of the junction left unmatched. The CDR3 spans 15 residues. CDR1 MNHEY and CDR2 SMNVEV come from the germline V gene (reference sequence). The CDR3 DNA reads as TGTGCCAGCAGTTTAACCGGGACAGACTATGATGGCTACACCTTC. This translates into CASSLTGTDYDGYTF.

The genes are TRBV28 and TRBJ1-5, with D possibly matching TRBD1 (5 bases). Trimming took 6 bases from V and 5 from J, leaving 11 bases between them. The V gene's germline CDR1 is MDHEN and CDR2 SYDVKM. The CDR3 has 13 residues. This CDR3 is CASSLGVDQPQHF. The CDR3 nucleotides read TGTGCCAGCAGCCTAGGGGTAGATCAGCCCCAGCATTTT. Full variable domain (missing parts from reference TRBV28 and TRBJ1-5): DVKVTQSSRYLVKRTGEKVFLECVQDMDHENMFWYRQDPGLGLRLIYFSYDVKMKEKGDIPEGYSVSREKKERFSLILESASTNQTSMYLCASSLGVDQPQHFGDGTRLSIL.

In its sample, this clone was seen once. The chain couples TRBV27 to TRBJ2-7, with 13 bases fitting TRBD2. The CDR3 runs 15 residues. Germline trimming cut 3 bases from V and 4 bases from J; bases unmatched to any gene: 3. Germline V gives CDR1 MNHEY, CDR2 SMNVEV (reference sequence). The CDR3 nucleotides read TGTGCCAGCAGTTTGGGACTAGCGGGGAGATACGAGCAGTACTTC. This encodes CASSLGLAGRYEQYF.

This chain links TRBV27 with TRBJ1-5, with 9 bases lining up with TRBD1. Per the germline V gene, CDR1 is MNHEY and CDR2 is SMNVEV (reference sequence). J gave up 6 bases and V 6 bases, and 6 bases lay outside the gene matches. The CDR3 contains 14 residues. This CDR3 reads CASSFTGGGQPQHF. Here the CDR3 DNA reads TGTGCCAGCAGCTTTACAGGGGGCGGTCAGCCCCAGCATTTT.

This chain uses TRBV6-6 with TRBJ1-3; 11 nucleotides agree with TRBD1. The CDR3 extends over 16 amino acids. Germline trimming cut 2 bases from V and 4 bases from J; bases unmatched to any gene: 4. CDR1 is MNHNY, CDR2 SVGAGI, per germline (reference sequence). In nucleotides, the CDR3 is TGTGCCAGCAGTTACGGACAGGGGGCAGGGGGAAACACCATATATTTT. Translating it yields CASSYGQGAGGNTIYF.

The V and J genes are TRBV7-9 and TRBJ2-1, with 7 bases identical to TRBD1. In germline, CDR1 is SEHNR, CDR2 FQNEAQ (reference sequence). This CDR3 comprises 12 residues. The ends lost 5 bases at V and 5 bases at J; junction bases unmatched: 0. The CDR3 nucleotides are TGTGCCAGCAGCACAGGGGACAATGAGCAGTTCTTC. Its translation is CASSTGDNEQFF.

The chain couples TRBV19 to TRBJ1-1, with D perhaps matching TRBD1 (6 bases). Germline CDR1 is LNHDA and CDR2 is SQIVND (reference sequence). This CDR3 has 16 amino acids. Trimming pared 2 bases from V and 6 bases from J, leaving 19 bases between. CDR3 bases: TGTGCCAGTAGTATAATGGACTTTGGGGGCCCAGCTGAAGCTTTCTTT. Its protein product is CASSIMDFGGPAEAFF.

This chain connects TRBV6-5 to TRBJ1-5, with TRBD1 matching over 8 bases. The germline V gene has CDR1 MNHEY and CDR2 SVGAGI. The CDR3 is 13 residues long. Germline trimming cut 8 bases from V and 6 bases from J; bases unmatched to any gene: 6. CDR3 coding DNA: TGTGCCAGCCCGGCAGGGGGCAGTCAGCCCCAGCATTTT. Translating it yields CASPAGGSQPQHF.

The chain combines TRBV29-1 with TRBJ2-1; weak D call: TRBD2 (5 bases). V was shortened by 1 base and J by 4 bases, with 23 bases between the two germline ends. Germline CDR1 and CDR2: SQVTM and ANQGSEA. This CDR3 has 18 amino acids. The DNA for the CDR3 is TGCAGCGTTGAAGCCGAGGGAACGGCGCCTGTTTTTTACAATGAGCAGTTCTTC. It specifies CSVEAEGTAPVFYNEQFF.

The rearrangement links TRBV6-1 to TRBJ2-3; 7 bases match TRBD1. Looked up from germline, CDR1 is MNHNS and CDR2 is SASEGT. Trimming took 8 bases from V and 2 from J; bases not matched to a gene: 4. The CDR3 is 13 amino acids. The CDR3 reads CASGQVLTDTQYF. For the CDR3, the DNA is TGTGCCAGCGGACAGGTCCTCACAGATACGCAGTATTTT.

V is TRBV29-1 and J is TRBJ1-2; possible D gene TRBD1, 5 bases. The CDR3 has 15 amino acids. The V gene's germline CDR1 is SQVTM and CDR2 ANQGSEA. Trimming stripped 8 bases from V and 0 bases from J, with 19 bases between. The CDR3 sequence: CSKTRGAETNYGYTF. CDR3 DNA sequence: TGCAGCAAGACGCGGGGCGCAGAGACTAACTATGGCTACACCTTC.

The rearrangement joins TRBV7-7 to TRBJ2-7; 8 positions agree with TRBD1. The length of the CDR3 is 15 residues. Germline CDR1 and CDR2: SSHAT and FNYEAQ (reference sequence). The junction had 7 bases not matched to a gene; V was cut back by 2 bases and J by 4 bases. This CDR3 is CASSLSFGTGYEQYF. CDR3 DNA sequence: TGTGCCAGCAGCTTAAGTTTCGGGACAGGTTACGAGCAGTACTTC.

This clone turned up a few times. This sequence joins TRBV6-1 and TRBJ1-6, with a weak D call TRBD1 (6 bases). With 1 base removed from V and 7 bases from J, the gap between germline ends came to 14 bases. There are 16 residues in the CDR3. Germline CDR1 and CDR2: MNHNS and SASEGT. CDR3: CASSEEFEGVNSPLHF. The CDR3 nucleotides are TGTGCCAGCAGTGAAGAGTTCGAGGGGGTAAATTCACCCCTCCACTTT.

V usage is TRBV30 and J usage is TRBJ1-5; a weak D match, TRBD1 (6 bases). Trimming left V 3 bases short and J 0 bases short, with 18 bases between. The CDR3 is 17 residues long. Germline lookup yields CDR1 GTSNPN and CDR2 SVGIG (reference sequence). CDR3 residues: CAWRAQGLAYSNQPQHF. For the CDR3, the DNA is TGTGCCTGGAGGGCACAGGGTCTTGCTTATAGCAATCAGCCCCAGCATTTT. The complete variable domain, with remaining parts taken from reference TRBV30 and TRBJ1-5, reads SQTIHQWPATLVQPVGSPLSLECTVEGTSNPNLYWYRQAAGRGLQLLFYSVGIGQISSEVPQNLSASRPQDRQFILSSKKLLLSDSGFYLCAWRAQGLAYSNQPQHFGDGTRLSIL.

The gene calls are TRBV14 and TRBJ1-3; TRBD1 aligns across 10 bases. V dropped 6 bases and J dropped 4; count of bases not matched to a gene: 12. CDR1 is SGHDN and CDR2 is FVKESK in the germline V gene. This CDR3 contains 17 residues. Here the CDR3 reads CASSLPQGTGDGNTIYF. Here the CDR3 DNA reads TGTGCCAGCAGTCTTCCCCAAGGGACAGGGGACGGAAACACCATATATTTT.

In its sample, this clone was seen a few times. V gene TRBV2 combines with J gene TRBJ2-3; TRBD2 aligns across 10 bases. The V segment lost 10 bases and the J segment 7 bases; nucleotides outside the gene matches: 11. The CDR3 length is 14 residues. In germline, CDR1 is SNHLY, CDR2 FYNNEI. As DNA, the CDR3 is TGTGCCATCCTCGGACTAGCGGTCGGGTATACGCAGTATTTT. Its translation is CAILGLAVGYTQYF. Full variable domain (rest looked up from reference TRBV2 and TRBJ2-3): EPEVTQTPSHQVTQMGQEVILRCVPISNHLYFYWYRQILGQKVEFLVSFYNNEISEKSEIFDDQFSVERPDGSNFTLKIRSTKLEDSAMYFCAILGLAVGYTQYFGPGTRLTVL.

Only one count was recorded for this clone. The chain links TRBV2 to TRBJ1-1; D is unclear. The V end was cut by 3 bases, the J end by 5 bases, with 4 bases between. Germline loops: CDR1 SNHLY, CDR2 FYNNEI. The CDR3 extends over 11 amino acids. The CDR3 is CASSETTEAFF. The CDR3 coding sequence is TGTGCCAGCAGTGAGACTACTGAAGCTTTCTTT.

The genes are TRBV11-2 and TRBJ2-7, with 7 nucleotides matching TRBD1. Germline values: CDR1 SGHAT, CDR2 FQNNGV. After removal of 3 bases from V and 4 bases from J, the junction contained 3 bases not matched to a gene. There are 13 residues in the CDR3. CDR3 DNA sequence: TGTGCCAGCAGCTTGGGGGACAGTTACGAGCAGTACTTC. Its protein product is CASSLGDSYEQYF.

This clone showed up just once. V usage is TRBV2 and J usage is TRBJ1-2; TRBD1 might be the D (6 bases). This CDR3 has 14 residues. Germline-derived CDR1 and CDR2 are SNHLY and FYNNEI. V was pared by 6 bases and J by 8 bases, with 19 bases between. CDR3 in amino acids: CASRILTGSWGYTF. CDR3 DNA: TGTGCCAGCAGGATTCTTACAGGGTCTTGGGGCTACACCTTC.

The chain recombines TRBV19 with TRBJ1-1; TRBD1 matches at 8 bases. V lost 3 bases to trimming and J lost 5 bases; unmatched junction nucleotides: 8. This CDR3 region has 15 residues. Looked up from germline, CDR1 is LNHDA and CDR2 is SQIVND (reference sequence). CDR3 bases: TGTGCCAGTAGTATCGGGGCAGGGGGCTGGACTGAAGCTTTCTTT. The encoded protein is CASSIGAGGWTEAFF.

The genes are TRBV13 and TRBJ1-5; D perhaps matches TRBD1 (5 bases). The CDR3 runs 14 residues. CDR1 and CDR2 (germline): PRHDT, FYEKMQ (reference sequence). Trimming removed 0 bases at V and 5 bases at J, with 8 bases between. The CDR3 loop reads CASSLGQVDQPQHF. Written as DNA, the CDR3 is TGTGCCAGCAGCTTAGGACAGGTCGATCAGCCCCAGCATTTT.